These 23 T cell receptor beta chains originate from one sample sequenced in a study of blood T cell repertoires in COVID-19. Measured with immunoSEQ multiplex PCR; TCRdb has only the in-frame clones, and not every one. The data contain about 190,000 clones, about 85% of them seen just once; the ten biggest clones take up less than 3%. The sequencing input was peripheral blood. All receptors derive from a woman aged 25 to 45 with active or convalescent COVID-19.

V gene TRBV5-1 combines with J gene TRBJ1-6; 7 bases fit TRBD1. Germline V CDR1 and CDR2: SGHRS, YFSETQ. This CDR3 has 15 residues. V lost 2 bases, J lost 8 bases, and 7 bases stayed unmatched. CDR3 protein: CASSFHRGSDSPLHF. CDR3 DNA sequence: TGCGCCAGCAGCTTTCACAGGGGTAGCGATTCACCCCTCCACTTT.

The rearrangement links TRBV7-9 to TRBJ1-5; 9 nucleotides match TRBD1. Germline assignment: CDR1 SEHNR and CDR2 FQNEAQ (reference sequence). J was trimmed by 5 bases and V by 10 bases; bases with no gene match: 15. This CDR3 region has 16 residues. The CDR3 loop reads CATLEWDRARDQPQHF. Written as DNA, the CDR3 is TGTGCCACCCTCGAATGGGACAGGGCTCGGGATCAGCCCCAGCATTTT.

The chain joins TRBV12-3 or TRBV12-4 to TRBJ2-5; the D is unclear. The CDR3 has 12 amino acids. With 7 bases removed from V and 2 bases from J, the gap between germline ends came to 8 bases. This CDR3 reads CASKTEQETQYF. The CDR3 region has the DNA TGTGCCAGCAAAACAGAACAAGAGACCCAGTACTTC.

The V and J genes are TRBV5-4 and TRBJ2-3; the D gene is possibly TRBD1 (6 bases). CDR3 length equals 16 residues. Trimming took 0 bases from V and 6 from J, leaving 17 bases between them. Germline V gene data show CDR1 as SGHNT and CDR2 as YYREEE (reference sequence). CDR3: CASSLGGRQDGDTQYF. In DNA, the CDR3 is TGTGCCAGCAGCTTGGGGGGAAGACAGGATGGGGATACGCAGTATTTT. Drawing the rest from reference TRBV5-4 and TRBJ2-3, the complete variable domain is ETGVTQSPTHLIKTRGQQVTLRCSSQSGHNTVSWYQQALGQGPQFIFQYYREEENGRGNFPPRFSGLQFPNYSSELNVNALELDDSALYLCASSLGGRQDGDTQYFGPGTRLTVL.

This rearrangement joins TRBV4-1 to TRBJ2-7, with 16 bases fitting TRBD2. The CDR3 extends over 17 amino acids. The V segment lost 3 bases and the J segment 2 bases; nucleotides outside the gene matches: 4. CDR1 MGHRA and CDR2 YSYEKL come from the germline V gene. CDR3 coding DNA: TGCGCCAGCAGCCAGGGACTAGCGGGAGGGAGGACCTACGAGCAGTACTTC. This sequence encodes CASSQGLAGGRTYEQYF.

The J gene is TRBJ1-1, the V gene TRBV6-6, with D perhaps TRBD1 (5 bases). CDR1 and CDR2 (germline): MNHNY, SVGAGI (reference sequence). V lost 6 bases and J 0 bases, leaving 17 bases between the germline ends. The CDR3 has 16 amino acids. CDR3 amino acids: CASSPGTFTMNTEAFF. CDR3 coding DNA: TGTGCCAGCAGCCCTGGGACTTTTACAATGAACACTGAAGCTTTCTTT.

The rearrangement uses TRBV5-4 and TRBJ2-3; D unresolved. The CDR3 is 14 amino acids. V shed 0 bases and J shed 0 bases, with 5 bases lying between them. Germline loops: CDR1 SGHNT, CDR2 YYREEE (reference sequence). As DNA, the CDR3 is TGTGCCAGCAGCTTGGATACAAGCACAGATACGCAGTATTTT. Translated, it gives CASSLDTSTDTQYF.

The CDR3 DNA reads TGCGCCAGCAGCCAAGATCCCGGTCAGCCCCAGCATTTT. Translation gives CASSQDPGQPQHF. V and J are TRBV4-1 and TRBJ1-5; D gene ambiguous. This CDR3 region has 13 residues. Per germline, CDR1 MGHRA and CDR2 YSYEKL. V gave up 0 bases and J gave up 6 bases, with 6 bases separating them.

Here the CDR3 DNA reads TGTGCCAGCAGCTTATGGAGCAAGGGGGACACTGAAGCTTTCTTT. The encoded protein is CASSLWSKGDTEAFF. The chain joins TRBV11-2 to TRBJ1-1, with D perhaps matching TRBD1 (6 bases). V dropped 2 bases and J dropped 3 bases, with 13 bases sitting between them. The CDR3 runs 15 residues. Germline-derived CDR1 and CDR2 are SGHAT and FQNNGV.

V and J are TRBV5-5 and TRBJ2-5; the D gene is possibly TRBD1 (6 bases). The CDR3 sequence is 15 residues long. Germline V CDR1 and CDR2: SGHKS, YYEKEE (reference sequence). Trimming removed 4 bases at V and 2 bases at J, with 15 bases between. CDR3: CASSTGTYGQETQYF. The CDR3 coding sequence is TGTGCCAGCAGCACCGGGACATATGGACAAGAGACCCAGTACTTC.

The chain carries TRBV10-2 and TRBJ1-5, with 9 bases identical to TRBD1. The V segment lost 7 bases and the J segment 3 bases; nucleotides outside the gene matches: 4. CDR1 and CDR2 from the germline V gene are WSHSY and SAAADI. CDR3 length equals 14 residues. This chain's CDR3 is CASKGQGLNQPQHF. The CDR3 DNA reads as TGCGCCAGCAAGGGACAGGGCCTCAATCAGCCCCAGCATTTT.

The V gene is TRBV6-6, the J gene TRBJ2-7; D unclear. With 5 bases removed from V and 5 bases from J, the gap between germline ends came to 16 bases. Germline V lookup: CDR1 MNHNY, CDR2 SVGAGI (reference sequence). This CDR3 contains 14 residues. The CDR3 reads CASSRALVPHEQYF. The CDR3, as DNA: TGTGCCAGCAGTCGGGCCCTAGTACCCCACGAGCAGTACTTC.

This sequence joins TRBV7-9 and TRBJ1-1; D is perhaps TRBD1 (6 bases). CDR1 SEHNR and CDR2 FQNEAQ come from the germline V gene (reference sequence). CDR3 length: 16 residues. V lost 0 bases and J lost 2, with 13 bases in between. CDR3 coding DNA: TGTGCCAGCAGCTTAGCGGGAAACAGGGCTAACACTGAAGCTTTCTTT. As protein: CASSLAGNRANTEAFF.

V is TRBV7-9 and J is TRBJ2-3, with D possibly matching TRBD1 (5 bases). The CDR3 is 14 residues long. Trimming removed 4 bases from V and 2 bases from J, with 10 bases in between. Germline V gives CDR1 SEHNR, CDR2 FQNEAQ (reference sequence). CDR3 residues: CASSSSGLTDTQYF. The CDR3 DNA reads as TGTGCCAGCAGCTCTTCAGGGCTCACAGATACGCAGTATTTT.

In its sample, this clone was seen a few times. The chain uses TRBV25-1 and TRBJ1-4; D is unclear. Germline loops: CDR1 MGHDK, CDR2 SYGVNS. V was cut by 5 bases and J by 3 bases, with 7 bases left in between. This CDR3 spans 13 amino acids. CDR3 loop: CASSLGANEKLFF. In DNA form, the CDR3 reads TGTGCCAGCAGTCTGGGCGCTAATGAAAAACTGTTTTTT.

This clone showed up just once. The rearrangement links TRBV29-1 to TRBJ2-5; the match to TRBD2 covers 10 bases. Germline V gene lookup returns CDR1 SQVTM and CDR2 ANQGSEA. The CDR3 length is 13 residues. The J segment lost 5 bases and the V segment lost 6 bases, leaving 6 bases of the junction unmatched. CDR3 amino acids: CSVTTSGVETQYF. For the CDR3, the DNA is TGCAGCGTGACCACTAGCGGGGTTGAGACCCAGTACTTC.

The chain joins TRBV4-1 to TRBJ2-1; D not resolved. V gave up 3 bases and J gave up 7 bases, with 16 bases separating them. The germline gives CDR1 MGHRA, CDR2 YSYEKL. This CDR3 has 15 residues. CDR3: CASSQERHGGNEQFF. The CDR3 nucleotides read TGCGCCAGCAGCCAGGAACGGCACGGCGGTAATGAGCAGTTCTTC.

This clone came up a few times. The V call is TRBV2, the J call TRBJ1-2, with a weak D call TRBD1 (6 bases). Germline CDR1 reads SNHLY; CDR2 reads FYNNEI. The CDR3 contains 14 residues. V gave up 6 bases and J gave up 0 bases, with 11 bases separating them. DNA for the CDR3: TGTGCCAGCAGGGTCCGGACAGCTAACTATGGCTACACCTTC. Translated: CASRVRTANYGYTF.

This chain joins TRBV28 and TRBJ1-2, with TRBD1 as a possible D gene (6 bases). V lost 5 bases and J 4 bases, leaving 11 bases between the germline ends. This CDR3 spans 13 amino acids. Germline V gives CDR1 MDHEN, CDR2 SYDVKM. CDR3 loop: CASSTGLLYGYTF. CDR3 nucleotides: TGTGCCAGCAGTACAGGGCTCCTCTATGGCTACACCTTC.

This chain connects TRBV9 to TRBJ1-1; 8 nucleotides line up with TRBD1. CDR3 length equals 13 residues. Germline lookup yields CDR1 SGDLS and CDR2 YYNGEE. Trimming took 4 bases from V and 5 from J; bases not matched to a gene: 4. The CDR3 region has the DNA TGTGCCAGCAGCTATCGACAGGGGACTGAAGCTTTCTTT. It translates to CASSYRQGTEAFF.

V and J are TRBV6-6 and TRBJ2-7, with a possible D match to TRBD1 (6 bases). CDR1 MNHNY and CDR2 SVGAGI come from the germline V gene (reference sequence). V gave up 6 bases and J gave up 4 bases, with 13 bases separating them. The CDR3 extends over 13 amino acids. The CDR3 is CASSARTGYEQYF. The CDR3 bases are TGTGCCAGCAGCGCAAGAACAGGGTACGAGCAGTACTTC.

The chain is built from TRBV11-3 and TRBJ2-5, with TRBD2 matching over 8 bases. The CDR3 extends over 16 amino acids. Germline V gene sequence: CDR1 SGHNT, CDR2 YENEEA. The J segment lost 5 bases and the V segment lost 3 bases, leaving 11 bases of the junction unmatched. CDR3 protein: CASSLGAGGRQETQYF. The DNA for the CDR3 is TGTGCCAGCAGCTTGGGGGCGGGGGGACGGCAGGAGACCCAGTACTTC.

The chain uses TRBV5-1 and TRBJ1-4; D possibly corresponds to TRBD1 (5 bases). The CDR3 sequence is 15 residues long. Germline V lookup: CDR1 SGHRS, CDR2 YFSETQ. Between the trimmed V and J ends, which lost 2 bases and 8 bases, there was a span of 16 bases. CDR3 nucleotide sequence: TGCGCCAGCAGCTTCGGAGGGCAGGGAGGGGAAAAACTGTTTTTT. Its protein product is CASSFGGQGGEKLFF.